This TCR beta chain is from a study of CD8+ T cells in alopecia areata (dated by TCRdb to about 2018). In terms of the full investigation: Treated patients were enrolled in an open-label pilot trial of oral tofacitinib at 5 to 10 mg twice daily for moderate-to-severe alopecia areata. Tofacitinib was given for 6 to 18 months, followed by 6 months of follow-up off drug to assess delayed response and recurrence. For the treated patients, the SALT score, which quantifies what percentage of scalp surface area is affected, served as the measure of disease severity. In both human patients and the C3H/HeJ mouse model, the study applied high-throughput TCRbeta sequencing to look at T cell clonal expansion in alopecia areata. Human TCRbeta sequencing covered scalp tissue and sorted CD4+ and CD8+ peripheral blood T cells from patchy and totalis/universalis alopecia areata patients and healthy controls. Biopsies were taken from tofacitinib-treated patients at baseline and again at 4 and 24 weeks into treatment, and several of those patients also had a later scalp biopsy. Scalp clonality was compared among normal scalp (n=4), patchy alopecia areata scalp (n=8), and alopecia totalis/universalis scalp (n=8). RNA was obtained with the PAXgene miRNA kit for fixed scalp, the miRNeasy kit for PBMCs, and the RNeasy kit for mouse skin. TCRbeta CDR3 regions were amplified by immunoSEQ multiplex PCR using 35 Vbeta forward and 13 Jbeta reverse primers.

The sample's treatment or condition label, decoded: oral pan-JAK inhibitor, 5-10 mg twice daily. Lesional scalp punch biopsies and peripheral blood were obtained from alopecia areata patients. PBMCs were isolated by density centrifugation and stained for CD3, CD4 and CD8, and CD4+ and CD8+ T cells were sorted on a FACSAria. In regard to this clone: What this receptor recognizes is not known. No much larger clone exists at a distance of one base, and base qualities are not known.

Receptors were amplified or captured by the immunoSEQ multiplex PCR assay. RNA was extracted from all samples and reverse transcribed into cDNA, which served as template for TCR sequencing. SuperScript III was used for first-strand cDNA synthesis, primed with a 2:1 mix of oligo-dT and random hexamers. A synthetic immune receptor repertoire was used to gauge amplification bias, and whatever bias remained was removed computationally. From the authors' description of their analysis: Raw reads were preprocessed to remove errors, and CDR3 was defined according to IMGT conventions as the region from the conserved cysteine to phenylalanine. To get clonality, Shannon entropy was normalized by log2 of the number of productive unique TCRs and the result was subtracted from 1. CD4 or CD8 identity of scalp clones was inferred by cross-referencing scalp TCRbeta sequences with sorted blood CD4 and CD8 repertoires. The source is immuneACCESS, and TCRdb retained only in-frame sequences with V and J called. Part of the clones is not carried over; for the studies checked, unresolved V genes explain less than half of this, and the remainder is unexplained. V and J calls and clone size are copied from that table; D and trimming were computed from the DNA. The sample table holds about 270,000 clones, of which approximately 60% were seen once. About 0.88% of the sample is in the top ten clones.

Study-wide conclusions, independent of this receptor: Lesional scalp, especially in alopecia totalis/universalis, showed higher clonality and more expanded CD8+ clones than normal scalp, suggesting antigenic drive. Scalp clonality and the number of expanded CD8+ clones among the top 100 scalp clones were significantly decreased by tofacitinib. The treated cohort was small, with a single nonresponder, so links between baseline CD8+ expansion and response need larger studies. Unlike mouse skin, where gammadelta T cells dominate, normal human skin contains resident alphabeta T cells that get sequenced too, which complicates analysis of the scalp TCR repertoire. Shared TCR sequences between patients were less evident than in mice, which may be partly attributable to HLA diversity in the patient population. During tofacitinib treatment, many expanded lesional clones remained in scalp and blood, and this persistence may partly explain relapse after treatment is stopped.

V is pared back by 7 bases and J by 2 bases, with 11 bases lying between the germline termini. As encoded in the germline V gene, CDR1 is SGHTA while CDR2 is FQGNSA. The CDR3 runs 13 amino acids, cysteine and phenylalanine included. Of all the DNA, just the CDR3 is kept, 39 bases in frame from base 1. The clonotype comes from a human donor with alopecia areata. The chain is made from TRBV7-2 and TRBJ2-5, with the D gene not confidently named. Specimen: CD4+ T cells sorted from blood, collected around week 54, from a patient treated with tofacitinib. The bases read TGTGCCAGCAACACCAGGAATCAAGAGACCCAGTACTTC. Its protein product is CASNTRNQETQYF. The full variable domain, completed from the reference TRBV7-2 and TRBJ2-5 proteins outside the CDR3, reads GAGVSQSPSNKVTEKGKDVELRCDPISGHTALYWYRQSLGQGLEFLIYFQGNSAPDKSGLPSDRFSAERTGGSVSTLTIQRTQQEDSAVYLCASNTRNQETQYFGPGTRLLVL.